The next 4 T cell receptor beta chains were all read from a single sample in a study of shared clonotypes between healthy human individuals. Profiled with immunoSEQ multiplex PCR; TCRdb holds only in-frame clones, not every one. The data hold 850,000 to 1,200,000 clones, with more than 65% observed a single time. The specimen sequenced was memory CD4+ T cells sorted from blood. Subset reported: CD45RA-negative fraction. These receptors all stem from a man younger than 30 in good health.

This chain uses TRBV29-1 with TRBJ2-7; 10 bases map to TRBD2. In germline, CDR1 is SQVTM, CDR2 ANQGSEA. Losses at the gene ends were 3 bases for V and 0 bases for J; bases not matched to a gene: 2. The CDR3 covers 14 residues. CDR3 sequence (DNA): TGCAGCGTTGAGGCTAGCGGGAGCTCCTACGAGCAGTACTTC. It translates to CSVEASGSSYEQYF.

This clone was counted a few times. The chain is built from TRBV10-1 and TRBJ2-3; 7 bases match TRBD2. Trimming took 6 bases from V and 6 from J; bases not matched to a gene: 12. Germline-derived CDR1 and CDR2 are WNHNN and SYGVQD (reference sequence). The CDR3 extends over 15 amino acids. This chain's CDR3 is CASSLSGALWDTQYF. The CDR3 region has the DNA TGCGCCAGCAGCCTGAGCGGGGCTCTGTGGGATACGCAGTATTTT.

On this clone: This sample also contains other DNA sequences that code for the same CDR3. The CDR3 bases are TGTGCCAGCAGCGTAGATGGAGGGGGCTATGGCTACACCTTC. Translating it yields CASSVDGGGYGYTF. The rearrangement joins TRBV9 to TRBJ1-2; D perhaps matches TRBD1 (6 bases). In germline, CDR1 is SGDLS, CDR2 YYNGEE. V lost 0 bases, J lost 4 bases, and 10 bases lay in between. This CDR3 is built from 14 residues.

The V call is TRBV7-2, the J call TRBJ2-5; D is unclear. Trimming took 0 bases from V and 1 from J, leaving 12 bases between them. Germline V gene lookup returns CDR1 SGHTA and CDR2 FQGNSA. The CDR3 is 16 amino acids. Here the CDR3 DNA reads TGTGCCAGCAGCTTAGCGGTAGTGGCTGCCCAAGAGACCCAGTACTTC. Protein sequence: CASSLAVVAAQETQYF.